What follows are 20 T cell receptor beta chains derived from one specimen sequenced in a study of regulatory T cells in long-lasting Graves disease. According to the study, TCR beta libraries were built with iRepertoire HTBI primers and CDR3-region Arm-PCR. TCRdb fed the multiplex PCR reads into MiXCR, producing one record per CDR3 protein. The repertoire includes just over 600,000 distinct CDR3 sequences, 16% of them detected once, and around 19% sits in the top ten. Time point in this sample: newly diagnosed GD, antithyroid drugs for less than 3 months. From RNA extracted from PBMCs, the TCR library was made. The sample also formed part of further work on T cells in Graves' hyperthyroidism and ophthalmopathy.

The specimen was peripheral blood mononuclear cells (PBMCs), collected at new diagnosis, from a patient treated with antithyroid drugs. These receptors were taken from a woman aged 25 to 45 with Graves disease.

V gene TRBV30 combines with J gene TRBJ1-5, with no clear D. The CDR3 runs 13 residues. In germline, CDR1 is GTSNPN, CDR2 SVGIG (reference sequence). Trimming took 5 bases from V and 1 from J, leaving 9 bases between them. In DNA, the CDR3 is TGTGCCTGGGGGAGGGAAAGCAATCAGCCCCAGCATTTT. It encodes CAWGRESNQPQHF.

The V and J genes are TRBV5-6 and TRBJ2-1; TRBD2 matches 13 bases. After removal of 4 bases from V and 7 bases from J, the junction contained 5 bases not matched to a gene. From germline, CDR1 is SGHDT and CDR2 YYEEEE. The CDR3 has 15 residues. The CDR3 protein is CASSLRTSGRNEQFF. CDR3 bases: TGTGCCAGCAGCCTAAGGACTAGCGGGAGAAATGAGCAGTTCTTC.

Many counts were recorded for this clonotype. The CDR3 protein is CASSLSGRNTEAFF. CDR3 sequence (DNA): TGTGCCAGCAGTTTGTCGGGGAGGAACACTGAAGCTTTCTTT. V gene TRBV12-3 or TRBV12-4 combines with J gene TRBJ1-1; no clear D gene. The CDR3 contains 14 residues. With 3 bases removed from V and 1 base from J, the gap between germline ends came to 9 bases.

This clonotype was seen many times. The chain uses TRBV7-9 and TRBJ2-7, with 8 bases identical to TRBD1. This CDR3 contains 13 residues. V shed 3 bases, J shed 6 bases, and the junction held 4 bases outside the gene matches. The germline gives CDR1 SEHNR, CDR2 FQNEAQ (reference sequence). In nucleotides, the CDR3 is TGTGCCAGCAGCTTGGACAGGGCGAGCGAGCAGTACTTC. Its protein is CASSLDRASEQYF.

This clonotype was detected ten times or more. This chain uses TRBV12-3 or TRBV12-4 with TRBJ1-2; D is ambiguous. The CDR3 covers 13 residues. Trimming left V 1 base short and J 4 bases short, with 7 bases between. CDR3 DNA sequence: TGTGCCAGCAGTTTAGACAGCATCTATGGCTACACCTTC. It codes for CASSLDSIYGYTF.

In this sample, this clonotype turned up many times. V and J are TRBV19 and TRBJ2-2; the D gene is possibly TRBD2 (5 bases). The CDR3 is 15 residues long. V was trimmed by 6 bases and J by 4 bases, leaving 15 bases between them. Germline CDR1 is LNHDA and CDR2 is SQIVND (reference sequence). This chain's CDR3 is CASSLTRAGTGELFF. CDR3 DNA: TGTGCCAGTAGCCTAACACGGGCGGGCACCGGGGAGCTGTTTTTT.

In regard to this clonotype: No DNA is shown, since the ends of the CDR3 on it are uncertain; the CDR3 is the one TCRdb lists. The rearrangement joins TRBV11-3 to TRBJ2-2. With termini counted, the CDR3 has 11 amino acids. Germline V gives CDR1 SGHNT, CDR2 YENEEA. The CDR3 loop is CASSLAGSCFF.

This clonotype was seen many times. V and J are TRBV12-3 or TRBV12-4 and TRBJ1-4; tentative D call: TRBD1 (6 bases). The CDR3 sequence is 16 residues long. The V and J ends lost 5 bases and 4 bases respectively, with 17 bases between them. This chain's CDR3 is CASSQVQGSGNEKLFF. CDR3 nucleotide sequence: TGTGCCAGCAGTCAGGTACAGGGATCCGGTAATGAAAAACTGTTTTTT.

About this clonotype itself: Given a much more abundant clone one base away, this may be a read error. V is TRBV2 and J is TRBJ1-2, with D possibly TRBD1 on 5 matching bases. Trimming left V 3 bases short and J 12 bases short, with 17 bases between. The germline V gene has CDR1 SNHLY and CDR2 FYNNEI. The CDR3 covers 13 residues. The CDR3 protein is CASSETERYGHTF. The CDR3 DNA follows: TGTGCCAGCAGTGAGACAGAGCGCTACGGCCACACCTTC.

This clonotype showed up just a few times. V gene TRBV20-1 combines with J gene TRBJ2-3; tentatively, D is TRBD1 (6 bases). Germline V gene lookup returns CDR1 DFQATT and CDR2 SNEGSKA (reference sequence). Trimming cost V 0 bases and J 1 base, with 14 bases left between them. The length of the CDR3 is 16 residues. CDR3 region: CSARDFAEGGTDTQYF. The CDR3, as DNA: TGCAGTGCTAGAGATTTTGCCGAGGGGGGCACAGATACGCAGTATTTT.

This clonotype appeared many times. The chain joins TRBV28 to TRBJ1-1; a possible D gene is TRBD1 (6 bases). Germline CDR1 reads MDHEN; CDR2 reads SYDVKM. The CDR3 is 16 residues long. The V and J ends lost 3 bases and 1 base respectively, with 15 bases between them. The CDR3 is CASSFWAGEGNTEAFF. Here the CDR3 DNA reads TGTGCCAGCAGTTTTTGGGCAGGGGAGGGGAACACTGAAGCTTTCTTT.

This clonotype has only a few counts. The chain employs TRBV18 and TRBJ2-1, with 7 nucleotides matching TRBD2. There are 18 residues in the CDR3. V trimming: 2 bases; J trimming: 0 bases; junction bases outside the gene matches: 10. The germline V gene encodes CDR1 KGHSH and CDR2 LQKENI. CDR3 in DNA: TGTGCCAGCTCACCAGTTCGAGGGAGGGGAAGCTCCTACAATGAGCAGTTCTTC. Translation: CASSPVRGRGSSYNEQFF. Full variable domain (outside the CDR3, taken from reference TRBV18 and TRBJ2-1): NAGVMQNPRHLVRRRGQEARLRCSPMKGHSHVYWYRQLPEEGLKFMVYLQKENIIDESGMPKERFSAEFPKEGPSILRIQQVVRGDSAAYFCASSPVRGRGSSYNEQFFGPGTRLTVL.

This sequence joins TRBV20-1 and TRBJ2-1, with 10 bases lining up with TRBD2. V shed 2 bases and J 7 bases; nucleotides not matched to a gene: 11. Germline V gene lookup returns CDR1 DFQATT and CDR2 SNEGSKA (reference sequence). The CDR3 contains 16 residues. The CDR3: CSARLAGDNRGNEQFF. CDR3 nucleotide sequence: TGCAGTGCTAGACTAGCGGGAGACAATAGGGGGAATGAGCAGTTCTTC.

This chain links TRBV28 with TRBJ1-5; D is ambiguous. Germline-derived CDR1 and CDR2 are MDHEN and SYDVKM. Trimming stripped 3 bases from V and 2 bases from J, with 11 bases between. The CDR3 totals 15 residues. CDR3 region: CASSFPEKGNQPQHF. CDR3 bases: TGTGCCAGCAGTTTTCCCGAGAAGGGCAATCAGCCCCAGCATTTT.

At least ten counts were recorded for this clonotype. The chain employs TRBV2 and TRBJ1-3; D is ambiguous. The CDR3 extends over 15 amino acids. Trimming pared 7 bases from V and 0 bases from J, leaving 13 bases between. CDR1 and CDR2 (germline): SNHLY, FYNNEI. The CDR3 reads CASNENLPSGNTIYF. The CDR3 coding sequence is TGTGCCAGCAACGAAAACTTACCCTCTGGAAACACCATATATTTT.

This clonotype turned up a few times. The chain carries TRBV7-9 and TRBJ1-2, with TRBD1 matching over 8 bases. V dropped 5 bases and J dropped 5; count of bases not matched to a gene: 10. CDR3 length equals 15 residues. Germline CDR1 SEHNR, CDR2 FQNEAQ (reference sequence). CDR3 in DNA: TGTGCCAGCAGCCAGAAAGACAGGGGAGTGTATGGCTACACCTTC. Residues: CASSQKDRGVYGYTF.

This clonotype was observed a few times. The chain combines TRBV3-1 with TRBJ2-2, with 7 bases that match TRBD2. The CDR3 totals 16 residues. After removal of 6 bases from V and 1 base from J, the junction contained 8 bases not matched to a gene. Germline V gene sequence: CDR1 LGHDT, CDR2 YNNKEL (reference sequence). The CDR3 DNA is TGTGCCAGCAGAGTCCGCGCTAGCGGGAACACCGGGGAGCTGTTTTTT. Translation gives CASRVRASGNTGELFF.

This clonotype was found a few times. This sequence joins TRBV29-1 and TRBJ2-2; D is uncertain. CDR3 length: 12 residues. The V gene lost 6 bases and the J gene lost 0 bases, with 5 bases spanning the gap. Germline V gene sequence: CDR1 SQVTM, CDR2 ANQGSEA. CDR3 loop: CSVTANTGELFF. Here the CDR3 DNA reads TGCAGCGTAACAGCGAACACCGGGGAGCTGTTTTTT.

This clonotype has at least ten counts. CDR3 residues: CASGGVYEQYF. The CDR3 DNA reads TGTGCCAGCGGGGGGGTTTACGAGCAGTACTTC. The chain couples TRBV28 to TRBJ2-7; TRBD2 aligns across 7 bases. V dropped 8 bases and J dropped 4; count of bases not matched to a gene: 2. The CDR3 has 11 amino acids. Germline CDR1 reads MDHEN; CDR2 reads SYDVKM. Combining the CDR3 with reference TRBV28 and TRBJ2-7 gives the whole variable domain DVKVTQSSRYLVKRTGEKVFLECVQDMDHENMFWYRQDPGLGLRLIYFSYDVKMKEKGDIPEGYSVSREKKERFSLILESASTNQTSMYLCASGGVYEQYFGPGTRLTVT.

This clonotype showed up just a few times. The chain uses TRBV15 and TRBJ2-5, with a weak D call TRBD2 (6 bases). Looked up from germline, CDR1 is LNHNV and CDR2 is YYDKDF (reference sequence). Trimming cost V 1 base and J 6 bases, with 12 bases left between them. The CDR3 totals 14 residues. The CDR3 spells CATSRGLDGKTQYF. CDR3 sequence (DNA): TGTGCCACCAGCAGAGGACTAGATGGGAAGACCCAGTACTTC.